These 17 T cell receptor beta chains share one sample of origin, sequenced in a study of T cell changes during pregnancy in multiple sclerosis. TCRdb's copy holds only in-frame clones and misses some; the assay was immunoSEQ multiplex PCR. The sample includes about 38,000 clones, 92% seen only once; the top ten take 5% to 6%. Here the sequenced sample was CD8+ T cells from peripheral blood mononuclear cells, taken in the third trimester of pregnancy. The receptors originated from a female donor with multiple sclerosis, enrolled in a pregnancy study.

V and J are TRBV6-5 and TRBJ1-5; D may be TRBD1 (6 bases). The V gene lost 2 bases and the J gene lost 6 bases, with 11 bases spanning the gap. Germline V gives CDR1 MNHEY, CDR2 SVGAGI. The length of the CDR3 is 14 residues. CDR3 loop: CASSYNVQGQPQHF. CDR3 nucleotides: TGTGCCAGCAGTTACAACGTACAGGGTCAGCCCCAGCATTTT.

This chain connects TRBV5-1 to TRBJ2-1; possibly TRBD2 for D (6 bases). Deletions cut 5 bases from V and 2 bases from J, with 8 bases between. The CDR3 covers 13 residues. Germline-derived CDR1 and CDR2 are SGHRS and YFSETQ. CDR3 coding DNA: TGCGCCAGCAGGCGCGGGGCCTACAATGAGCAGTTCTTC. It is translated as CASRRGAYNEQFF.

This CDR3 is CASSNDIPDTQYF. CDR3 sequence (DNA): TGTGCCAGCAGCAACGACATCCCAGATACGCAGTATTTT. The V gene is TRBV5-7, the J gene TRBJ2-3; D is unclear. TRBV5-7 is identified as an open reading frame with a role that is uncertain. The CDR3 has 13 amino acids. Trimming removed 4 bases from V and 4 bases from J, with 10 bases in between.

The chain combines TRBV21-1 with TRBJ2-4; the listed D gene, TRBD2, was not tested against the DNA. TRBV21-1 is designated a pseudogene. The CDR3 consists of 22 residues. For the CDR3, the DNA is TGTGCCAGCAGCAAAGACAGGGTTCTCGTACTAGCGGGAGGGCCGACCAAAAACATTCAGTACTTC. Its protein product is CASSKDRVLVLAGGPTKNIQYF.

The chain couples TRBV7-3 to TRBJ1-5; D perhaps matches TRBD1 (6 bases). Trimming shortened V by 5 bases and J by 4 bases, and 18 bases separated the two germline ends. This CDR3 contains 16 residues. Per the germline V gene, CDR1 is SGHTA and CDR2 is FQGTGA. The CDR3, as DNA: TGTGCCAGCAGCCAGCAAGTCGACAGGTTAAATCAGCCCCAGCATTTT. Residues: CASSQQVDRLNQPQHF.

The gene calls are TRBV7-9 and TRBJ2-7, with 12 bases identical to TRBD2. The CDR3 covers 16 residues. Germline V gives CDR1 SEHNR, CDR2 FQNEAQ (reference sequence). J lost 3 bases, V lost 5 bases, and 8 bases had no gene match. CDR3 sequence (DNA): TGTGCCAGCAGCGCAAGACTAGCGGGAGAGAGCTACGAGCAGTACTTC. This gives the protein CASSARLAGESYEQYF.

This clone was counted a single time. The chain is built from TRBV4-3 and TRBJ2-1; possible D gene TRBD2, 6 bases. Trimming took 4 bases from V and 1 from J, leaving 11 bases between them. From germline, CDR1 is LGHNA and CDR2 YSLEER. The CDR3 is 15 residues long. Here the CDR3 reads CASSPLAESYNEQFF. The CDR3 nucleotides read TGCGCCAGCAGCCCCTTAGCGGAGTCCTACAATGAGCAGTTCTTC.

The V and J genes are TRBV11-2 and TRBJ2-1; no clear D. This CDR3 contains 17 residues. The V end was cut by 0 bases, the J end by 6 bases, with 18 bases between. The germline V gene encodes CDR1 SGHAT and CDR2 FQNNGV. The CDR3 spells CASSLDPLDSLSNEQFF. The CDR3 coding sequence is TGTGCCAGCAGCTTAGACCCTCTAGACTCCCTCTCCAATGAGCAGTTCTTC.

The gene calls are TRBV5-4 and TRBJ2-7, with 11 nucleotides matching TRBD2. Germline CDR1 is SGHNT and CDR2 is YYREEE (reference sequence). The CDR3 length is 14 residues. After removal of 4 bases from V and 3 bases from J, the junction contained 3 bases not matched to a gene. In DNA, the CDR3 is TGTGCCAGCAGCCCAGGGACTAGCGGCTACGAGCAGTACTTC. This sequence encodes CASSPGTSGYEQYF.

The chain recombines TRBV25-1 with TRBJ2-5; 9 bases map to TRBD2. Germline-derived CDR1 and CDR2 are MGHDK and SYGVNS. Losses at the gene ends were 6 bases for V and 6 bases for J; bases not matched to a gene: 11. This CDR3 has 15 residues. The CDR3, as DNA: TGTGCCAGCAGCGAGTTAGCGGGAGAGGTAAAGACCCAGTACTTC. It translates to CASSELAGEVKTQYF.

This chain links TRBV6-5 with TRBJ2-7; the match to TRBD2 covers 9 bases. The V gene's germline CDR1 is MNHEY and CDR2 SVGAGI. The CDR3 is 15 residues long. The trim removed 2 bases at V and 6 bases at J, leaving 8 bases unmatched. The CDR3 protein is CASSYASTSGREQYF. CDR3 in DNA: TGTGCCAGCAGTTACGCCTCCACTAGCGGGCGCGAGCAGTACTTC.

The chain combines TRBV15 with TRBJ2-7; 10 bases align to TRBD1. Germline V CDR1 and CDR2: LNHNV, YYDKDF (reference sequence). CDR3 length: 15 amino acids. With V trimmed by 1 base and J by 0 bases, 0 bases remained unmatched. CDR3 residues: CATSRGTGGSYEQYF. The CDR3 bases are TGTGCCACCAGCAGAGGGACAGGGGGCTCCTACGAGCAGTACTTC.

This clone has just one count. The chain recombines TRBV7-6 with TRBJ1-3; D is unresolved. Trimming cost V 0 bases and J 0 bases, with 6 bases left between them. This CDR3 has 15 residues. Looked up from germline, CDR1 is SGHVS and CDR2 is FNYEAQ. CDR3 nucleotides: TGTGCCAGCAGCTTAGCGCGTGGCTCTGGAAACACCATATATTTT. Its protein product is CASSLARGSGNTIYF.

The CDR3 reads CASSPLQVGGMAEAFF. CDR3 coding DNA: TGTGCCAGTAGTCCCCTTCAGGTAGGGGGTATGGCTGAAGCTTTCTTT. This chain links TRBV19 with TRBJ1-1, with a tentative D call TRBD1 (6 bases). V was trimmed by 5 bases and J by 6 bases, leaving 22 bases between them. Germline V gene lookup returns CDR1 LNHDA and CDR2 SQIVND (reference sequence). The CDR3 sequence is 16 residues long.

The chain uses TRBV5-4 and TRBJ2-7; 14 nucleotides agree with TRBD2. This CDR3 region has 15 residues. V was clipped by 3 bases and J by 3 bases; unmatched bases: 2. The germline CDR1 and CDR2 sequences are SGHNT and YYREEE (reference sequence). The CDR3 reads CASSWGTSGSYEQYF. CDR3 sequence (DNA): TGTGCCAGCAGCTGGGGGACTAGCGGGAGCTACGAGCAGTACTTC.

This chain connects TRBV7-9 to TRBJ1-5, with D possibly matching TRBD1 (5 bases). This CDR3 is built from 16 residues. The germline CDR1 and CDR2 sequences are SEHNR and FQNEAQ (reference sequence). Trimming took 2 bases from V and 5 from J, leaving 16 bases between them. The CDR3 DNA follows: TGTGCCAGCAGCTTATTGGGGCCAGGGCCTGATCAGCCCCAGCATTTT. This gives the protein CASSLLGPGPDQPQHF.

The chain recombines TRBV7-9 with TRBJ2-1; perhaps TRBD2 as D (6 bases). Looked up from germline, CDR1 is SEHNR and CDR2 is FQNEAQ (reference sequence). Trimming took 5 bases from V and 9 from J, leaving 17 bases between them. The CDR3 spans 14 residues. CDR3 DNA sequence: TGTGCCAGCAGCCCGACCCTTAGCGGAGGTGAGCAGTTCTTC. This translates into CASSPTLSGGEQFF.